A selection of T cell receptor beta chains follows, all from one sample in a study of cytomegalovirus exposure and HLA in healthy donors. The protocol was immunoSEQ multiplex PCR, while the TCRdb copy is restricted to in-frame clones and leaves out a portion. Of 200,000 to 250,000 clones in the sample, more than 65% were seen once. The sample comprised PBMCs. The receptors shown here come from a woman in her 30s in good health and CMV-seronegative. Both conserved end residues are part of each CDR3. The D gene is left open where the match is weak. Clone size, where shown, is once, few, many, or a class for clones that have expanded.

TRBJ2-6 | TRBV5-1 | . | . | CASSLPSSGANVLTF | TGCGCCAGCAGCTTGCCCAGCTCTGGGGCCAACGTCCTGACTTTC
TRBJ2-7 | TRBV7-8 | . | TRBD2 | CASSLGRGSLREQYF | TGTGCCAGCAGCTTAGGGCGGGGGAGCCTTAGGGAGCAGTACTTC
TRBJ1-1 | TRBV5-3 | . | TRBD1 | CASSLVTGALGAFF | TGTGCCAGCAGCTTGGTAACAGGGGCTTTGGGAGCTTTCTTT
TRBJ1-2 | TRBV18 | . | TRBD1 | CASSAPGQQNYGYTF | TGCGCCAGCTCAGCACCGGGACAGCAAAACTATGGCTACACCTTC
TRBJ2-1 | TRBV15 | . | TRBD2 | CATSRDRAGGPNNEQFF | TGTGCCACCAGCAGAGATAGAGCGGGAGGTCCAAACAATGAGCAGTTCTTC
TRBJ2-1 | TRBV7-3 | . | . | CASSLKGPSYNEQFF | TGTGCCAGCAGCTTAAAGGGGCCATCCTACAATGAGCAGTTCTTC
TRBJ2-5 | TRBV7-9 | once | . | CSSSHETSQETQYF | TGTTCCAGCAGCCATGAAACTAGTCAGGAGACCCAGTACTTC
TRBJ1-5 | TRBV7-3 | once | . | CASSHSNQPQHF | TGTGCCAGCAGCCATAGCAATCAGCCCCAGCATTTT
TRBJ2-7 | TRBV6-7 | few | TRBD1 | CASSYDDRGRWEQYF | TGTGCCAGCAGTTACGACGACAGGGGGCGATGGGAGCAGTACTTC
TRBJ2-5 | TRBV5-4 | . | TRBD2 | CASSRALASGGETQYF | TGTGCCAGCAGCCGCGCACTGGCGAGCGGGGGAGAGACCCAGTACTTC
TRBJ2-1 | TRBV10-3 | . | . | CAISGRASDYNEQFF | TGTGCCATCAGTGGAAGGGCTAGCGACTACAATGAGCAGTTCTTC
TRBJ1-6 | TRBV5-1 | . | TRBD1 | CASSLDRTGSSYNSPLHF | TGCGCCAGCAGCTTGGATCGGACAGGCAGCTCCTATAATTCACCCCTCCACTTT
TRBJ2-1 | TRBV10-2 | . | TRBD1 | CASSTGGFREQFF | TGCGCCAGCAGCACAGGGGGCTTCAGGGAGCAGTTCTTC
TRBJ1-1 | TRBV6-5 | . | . | CASRFTENTEAFF | TGTGCCAGCAGGTTTACAGAGAACACTGAAGCTTTCTTT
TRBJ1-1 | TRBV5-1 | . | . | CASSLQAGNTEAFF | TGCGCCAGCAGCTTGCAAGCGGGGAACACTGAAGCTTTCTTT
TRBJ2-1 | TRBV2 | . | TRBD2 | CAQAGTSGNEQFF | TGTGCCCAAGCGGGGACTAGTGGGAATGAGCAGTTCTTC
TRBJ2-2 | TRBV2 | . | . | CASSVQANTGELFF | TGTGCCAGCAGTGTACAGGCAAACACCGGGGAGCTGTTTTTT
TRBJ2-5 | TRBV7-6 | . | TRBD2 | CASGASGQETQYF | TGTGCCAGCGGGGCTAGCGGCCAAGAGACCCAGTACTTC
TRBJ1-1 | TRBV5-1 | . | . | CASSLGRGGHTEAFF | TGCGCCAGCAGCTTGGGGAGGGGAGGGCACACTGAAGCTTTCTTT
TRBJ1-1 | TRBV6-5 | few | . | CASSRGEGTEAFF | TGTGCCAGCAGCCGTGGGGAGGGTACTGAAGCTTTCTTT
TRBJ1-1 | TRBV7-9 | . | . | CSSSSGGLEAFF | TGTTCCAGCAGCTCAGGAGGGTTAGAGGCTTTCTTT
TRBJ2-1 | TRBV6-5 | . | TRBD1 | CASNDRGGYNEQFF | TGTGCCAGCAATGACAGGGGAGGCTACAATGAGCAGTTCTTC
TRBJ2-3 | TRBV13 | . | TRBD2 | CASSYRTSGGYMGSTDTQYF | TGTGCCAGCAGCTATCGGACTAGCGGGGGATATATGGGGAGCACAGATACGCAGTATTTT
TRBJ1-4 | TRBV19 | . | . | CASSPLQSGASNEKLFF | TGTGCCAGTAGTCCCCTACAGAGCGGGGCGTCTAATGAAAAACTGTTTTTT
TRBJ2-2 | TRBV14 | . | . | CASSPGRRGGGELFF | TGTGCCAGCAGCCCCGGTCGAAGAGGAGGCGGGGAGCTGTTTTTT
TRBJ1-1 | TRBV21-1 | . | . | CASPYPGGCTEAFF | TGTGCCAGCCCCTACCCAGGGGGCTGTACTGAAGCTTTCTTT
TRBJ1-1 | TRBV2 | . | . | CASSITENTEAFF | TGTGCCAGCAGCATAACAGAGAACACTGAAGCTTTCTTT
TRBJ2-3 | TRBV27 | . | . | CASSPLLEGSTQYF | TGTGCCAGCAGTCCTCTCTTGGAAGGGAGTACGCAGTATTTT
TRBJ2-3 | TRBV7-3 | . | . | CASSQTSAGRTDTQYF | TGTGCCAGCAGCCAAACGAGCGCGGGGCGCACAGATACGCAGTATTTT
TRBJ2-5 | TRBV7-9 | . | TRBD2 | CASSPGTRGETQYF | TGTGCCAGCAGCCCCGGGACTAGAGGGGAGACCCAGTACTTC
TRBJ2-5 | TRBV6-5 | . | . | CASSAGQGTETQYF | TGTGCCAGCAGTGCCGGGCAGGGGACGGAGACCCAGTACTTC
TRBJ1-2 | TRBV7-8 | . | TRBD1 | CASSFGQGDGYTF | TGTGCCAGCAGCTTCGGACAGGGGGATGGCTACACCTTC
TRBJ2-7 | TRBV11-3 | . | TRBD1 | CASSSSVGTGFYEQYF | TGTGCCAGCAGCTCGTCGGTCGGGACAGGGTTTTACGAGCAGTACTTC
TRBJ1-1 | TRBV6-5 | few | . | CASSYSTGGTEAFF | TGTGCCAGCAGTTACTCGACGGGTGGGACTGAAGCTTTCTTT
TRBJ2-3 | TRBV5-1 | . | TRBD1 | CASCQGARGLLDTQYF | TGCGCCAGCTGCCAAGGGGCGAGGGGGCTGCTTGATACGCAGTATTTT
TRBJ1-1 | TRBV6-5 | . | . | CASSDQRNTEAFF | TGTGCCAGCAGTGACCAGCGGAACACTGAAGCTTTCTTT
TRBJ2-7 | TRBV4-1 | . | TRBD2 | CASSHSGSLSYEQYF | TGCGCCAGCAGCCACAGCGGGAGCCTCTCCTACGAGCAGTACTTC
TRBJ2-7 | TRBV7-9 | . | . | CSSSLYQPGSSYEQYF | TGTTCCAGCAGCTTATATCAGCCGGGGAGCTCCTACGAGCAGTACTTC
TRBJ2-3 | TRBV27 | . | TRBD2 | CASSWLAGGSDTQYF | TGTGCCAGCAGTTGGCTAGCGGGAGGATCAGATACGCAGTATTTT
TRBJ2-5 | TRBV27 | . | TRBD2 | CASSSLAGVIGTQYF | TGTGCCAGCAGTTCGCTAGCGGGAGTTATTGGGACCCAGTACTTC
TRBJ1-2 | TRBV30 | . | . | CAWSASGAVGYTF | TGTGCCTGGAGTGCATCAGGGGCTGTTGGCTACACCTTC